This T cell receptor beta chain stems from a study of T cells in localized non-small cell lung cancer (dated by TCRdb to the early 2020s). Background on the whole study: Comparing tumors with uninvolved tumor-adjacent lungs, the study looked at the T cell repertoires of 220 or so patients with early-stage NSCLC. The cohort was made up of hundreds of treatment-naive NSCLC patients whose localized lung tumors had been resected. NSCLC patients had a mean age of roughly 69 years, and around 130 were male and 85 to 110 female. Here is what the overall study found, with its caveats: Higher T cell density in blood was associated with longer overall survival, whereas higher clonality in adjacent lung was associated with shorter survival. A median of approximately 53 of the top 100 tumor clones turned up in the paired uninvolved adjacent lung, and about 28 of those clones also ranked among the top 100 of that same adjacent lung. Uninvolved tumor-adjacent lung showed the highest T cell clonality, higher than tumor, which suggests more focused antigenic responses in the adjacent lung. Because multi-region sequencing of the tumors was not done, intratumor heterogeneity could not be ruled out. Because of the exploratory design, TCR variables were selected using unadjusted p-values without false-discovery rate correction.

Including the terminal cysteine and phenylalanine, the CDR3 comprises 15 residues. The kept DNA is CDR3 alone, 45 bases in frame from the first base. Per the germline V gene, SGHRS is the CDR1 and YFSETQ is the CDR2. Trimming at the junction amounts to 2 bases on V and 0 bases on J, and the germline ends lie 11 bases apart. Regarding this clone: Its recognized antigen is unknown. No per-base quality is available; no much larger clone lies one base away.

Uninvolved adjacent lung was sampled at least 2 cm away from the tumor margin, and two independent pathologists confirmed that the tissue had no atypia. At diagnosis, peripheral blood, uninvolved tumor-adjacent lung and tumor were collected and were preserved as a mix of fresh-frozen and FFPE material. The immunoSEQ Assay was used to sequence TCR beta CDR3 regions from DNA. As for the original processing: To compute T cell density, TCR beta template counts were normalized to usable DNA, which was estimated by amplifying housekeeping genes. Richness was estimated with the preseqR package, extrapolating to 400,000 templates for PBMC samples and 120,000 templates for tissue samples. Clonality was taken to be one minus Pielou's evenness. To identify tissue-enriched TCRs, differential abundance testing was run on productive amino-acid clonotypes with a minimum total count of 5 and an alpha of 0.1. The Jaccard Index and the Morisita Overlap Index were used to measure how much the repertoires overlapped between compartments. GLIPH clustered TCR beta CDR3s with public tetramer-defined viral CDR3s; viral motifs required at least three viral sequences plus V-gene enrichment. Drawn from immuneACCESS, this table holds only the in-frame rearrangements with V and J called that TCRdb kept. Clones are partly lost; checked studies trace under half to an unresolved V gene and leave the rest unexplained. V and J calls and clone size come straight from that table; D and trimming were deduced from the DNA. The sample table shows 2,000 to 2,500 clones, and around 35% are seen once. The ten largest clones take up approximately 25% of the sample.

The sequence links TRBV5-1 to TRBJ1-1; TRBD1 is possibly the D segment (6 matching bases). The sample was normal lung tissue next to the tumor, taken before any cancer treatment. The clonotype was recovered from a male donor aged 60 or over with stage I lung adenocarcinoma. Here the CDR3 is given as CASSFTTGLNTEAFF. The sequenced DNA is TGCGCCAGCAGCTTTACTACAGGGTTGAACACTGAAGCTTTCTTT.